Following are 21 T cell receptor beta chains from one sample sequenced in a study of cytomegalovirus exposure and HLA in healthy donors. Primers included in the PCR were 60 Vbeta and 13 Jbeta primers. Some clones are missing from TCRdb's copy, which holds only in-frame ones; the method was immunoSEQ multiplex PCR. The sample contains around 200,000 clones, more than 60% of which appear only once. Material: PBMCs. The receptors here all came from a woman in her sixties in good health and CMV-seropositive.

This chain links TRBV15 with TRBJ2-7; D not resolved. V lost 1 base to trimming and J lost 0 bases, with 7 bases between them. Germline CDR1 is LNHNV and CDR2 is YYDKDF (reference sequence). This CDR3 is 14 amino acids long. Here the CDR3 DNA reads TGTGCCACCAGCAGAGTCCAGGCCTCCTACGAGCAGTACTTC. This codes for CATSRVQASYEQYF. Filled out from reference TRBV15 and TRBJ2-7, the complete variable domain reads DAMVIQNPRYQVTQFGKPVTLSCSQTLNHNVMYWYQQKSSQAPKLLFHYYDKDFNNEADTPDNFQSRRPNTSFCFLDIRSPGLGDTAMYLCATSRVQASYEQYFGPGTRLTVT.

Here the CDR3 DNA reads TGTGCCAGTAGTGTGGACAGGGTGTATCAGCCCCAGCATTTT. As protein: CASSVDRVYQPQHF. The V and J genes are TRBV19 and TRBJ1-5, with 8 bases matching TRBD1. Germline lookup yields CDR1 LNHDA and CDR2 SQIVND (reference sequence). Unmatched junction bases numbered 5, after V lost 5 bases and J lost 5 bases. CDR3 length: 14 amino acids.

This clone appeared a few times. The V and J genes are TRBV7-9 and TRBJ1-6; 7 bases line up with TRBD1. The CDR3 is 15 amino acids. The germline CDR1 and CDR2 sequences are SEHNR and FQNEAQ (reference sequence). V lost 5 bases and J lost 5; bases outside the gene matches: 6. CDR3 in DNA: TGTGCCAGCAGCCTCAATACAGGGGATAATTCACCCCTCCACTTT. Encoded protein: CASSLNTGDNSPLHF.

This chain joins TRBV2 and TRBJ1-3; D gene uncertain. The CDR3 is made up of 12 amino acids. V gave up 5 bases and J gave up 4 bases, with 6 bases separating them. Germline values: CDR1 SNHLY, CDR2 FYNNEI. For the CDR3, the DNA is TGTGCCAGCAGTCCCTCCGGAAACACCATATATTTT. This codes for CASSPSGNTIYF. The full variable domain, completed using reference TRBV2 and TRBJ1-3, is EPEVTQTPSHQVTQMGQEVILRCVPISNHLYFYWYRQILGQKVEFLVSFYNNEISEKSEIFDDQFSVERPDGSNFTLKIRSTKLEDSAMYFCASSPSGNTIYFGEGSWLTVV.

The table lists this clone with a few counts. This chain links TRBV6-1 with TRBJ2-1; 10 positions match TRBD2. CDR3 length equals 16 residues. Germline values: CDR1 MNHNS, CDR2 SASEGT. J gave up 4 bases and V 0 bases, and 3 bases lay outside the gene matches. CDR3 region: CASSEATSGDYNEQFF. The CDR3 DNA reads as TGTGCCAGCAGTGAAGCCACTAGCGGGGATTACAATGAGCAGTTCTTC.

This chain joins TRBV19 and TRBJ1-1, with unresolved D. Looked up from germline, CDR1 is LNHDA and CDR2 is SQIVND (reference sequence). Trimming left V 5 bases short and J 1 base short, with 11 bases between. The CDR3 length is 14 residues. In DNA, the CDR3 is TGTGCCAGTAGTCATCGTCACGGGAACACTGAAGCTTTCTTT. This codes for CASSHRHGNTEAFF.

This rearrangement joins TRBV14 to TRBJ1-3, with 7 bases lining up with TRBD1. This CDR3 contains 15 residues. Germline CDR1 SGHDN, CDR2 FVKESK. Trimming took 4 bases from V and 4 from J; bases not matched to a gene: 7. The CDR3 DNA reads TGTGCCAGCAGCCTTCCAGGGGGTCCGGGAAACACCATATATTTT. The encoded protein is CASSLPGGPGNTIYF.

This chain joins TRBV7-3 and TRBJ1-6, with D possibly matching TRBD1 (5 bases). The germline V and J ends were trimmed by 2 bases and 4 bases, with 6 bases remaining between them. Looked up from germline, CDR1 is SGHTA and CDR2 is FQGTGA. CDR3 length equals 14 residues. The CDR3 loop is CASSLGGYNSPLHF. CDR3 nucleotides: TGTGCCAGCAGCTTAGGGGGGTATAATTCACCCCTCCACTTT.

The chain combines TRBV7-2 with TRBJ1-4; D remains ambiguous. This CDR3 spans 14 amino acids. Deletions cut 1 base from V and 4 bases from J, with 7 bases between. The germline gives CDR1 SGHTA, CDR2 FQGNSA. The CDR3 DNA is TGTGCCAGCAGCTTAGGAGGTTATAATGAAAAACTGTTTTTT. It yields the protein CASSLGGYNEKLFF.

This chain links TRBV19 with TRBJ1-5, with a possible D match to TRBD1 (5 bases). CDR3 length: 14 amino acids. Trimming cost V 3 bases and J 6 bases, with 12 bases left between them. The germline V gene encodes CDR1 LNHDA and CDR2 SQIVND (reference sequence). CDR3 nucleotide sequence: TGTGCCAGTAGTATTTTACAGGAGGGTCAGCCCCAGCATTTT. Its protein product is CASSILQEGQPQHF.

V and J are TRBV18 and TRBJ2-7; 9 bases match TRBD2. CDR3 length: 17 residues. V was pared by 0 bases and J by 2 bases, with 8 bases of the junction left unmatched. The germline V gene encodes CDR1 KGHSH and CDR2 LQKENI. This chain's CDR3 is CASSPPVLAGETYEQYF. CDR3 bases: TGTGCCAGCTCACCACCGGTATTAGCGGGGGAAACCTACGAGCAGTACTTC.

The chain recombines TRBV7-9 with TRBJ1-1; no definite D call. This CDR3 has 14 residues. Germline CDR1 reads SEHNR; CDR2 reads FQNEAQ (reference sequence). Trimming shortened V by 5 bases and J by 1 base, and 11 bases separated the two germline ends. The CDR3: CASSRPEGNTEAFF. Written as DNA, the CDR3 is TGTGCCAGCAGCCGGCCCGAGGGGAACACTGAAGCTTTCTTT. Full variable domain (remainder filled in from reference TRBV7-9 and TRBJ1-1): DTGVSQNPRHKITKRGQNVTFRCDPISEHNRLYWYRQTLGQGPEFLTYFQNEAQLEKSRLLSDRFSAERPKGSFSTLEIQRTEQGDSAMYLCASSRPEGNTEAFFGQGTRLTVV.

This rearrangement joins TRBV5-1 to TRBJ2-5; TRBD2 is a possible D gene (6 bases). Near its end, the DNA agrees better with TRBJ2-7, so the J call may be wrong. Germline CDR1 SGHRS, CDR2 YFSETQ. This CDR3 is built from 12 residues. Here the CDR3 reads CASSPAGYEQYF. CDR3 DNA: TGCGCCAGCAGCCCCGCGGGATACGAGCAGTACTTC.

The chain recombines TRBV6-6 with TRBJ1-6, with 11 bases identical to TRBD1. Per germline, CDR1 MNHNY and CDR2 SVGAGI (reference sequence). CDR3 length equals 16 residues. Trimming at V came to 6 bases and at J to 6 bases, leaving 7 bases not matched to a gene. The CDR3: CASSPGTGGGNSPLHF. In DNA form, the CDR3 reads TGTGCCAGCAGCCCCGGGACAGGGGGAGGTAATTCACCCCTCCACTTT.

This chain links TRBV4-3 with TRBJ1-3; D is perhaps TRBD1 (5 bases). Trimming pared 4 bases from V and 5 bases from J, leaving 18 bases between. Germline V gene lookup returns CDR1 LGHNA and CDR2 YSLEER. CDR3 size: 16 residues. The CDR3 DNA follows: TGCGCCAGCAGCCCTACGGGGGGGTACGAAAGAAACACCATATATTTT. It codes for CASSPTGGYERNTIYF.

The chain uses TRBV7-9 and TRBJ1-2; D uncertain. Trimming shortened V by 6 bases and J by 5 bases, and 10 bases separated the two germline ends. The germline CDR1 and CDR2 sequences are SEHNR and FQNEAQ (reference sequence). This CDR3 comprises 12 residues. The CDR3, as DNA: TGTGCCAGCAGAGCCGAGGGATATGGCTACACCTTC. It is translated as CASRAEGYGYTF.

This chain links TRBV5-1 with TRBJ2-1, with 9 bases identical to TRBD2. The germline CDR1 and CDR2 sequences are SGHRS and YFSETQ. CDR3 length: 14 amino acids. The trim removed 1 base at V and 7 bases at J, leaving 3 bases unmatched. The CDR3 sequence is CASSLTSGPNEQFF. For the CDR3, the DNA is TGCGCCAGCAGCTTGACTAGCGGGCCAAATGAGCAGTTCTTC.

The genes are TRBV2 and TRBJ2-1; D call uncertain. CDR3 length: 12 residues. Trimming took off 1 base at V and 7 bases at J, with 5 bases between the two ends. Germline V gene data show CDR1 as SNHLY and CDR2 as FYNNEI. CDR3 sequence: CASSEVGNEQFF. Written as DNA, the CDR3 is TGTGCCAGCAGTGAAGTCGGGAATGAGCAGTTCTTC.

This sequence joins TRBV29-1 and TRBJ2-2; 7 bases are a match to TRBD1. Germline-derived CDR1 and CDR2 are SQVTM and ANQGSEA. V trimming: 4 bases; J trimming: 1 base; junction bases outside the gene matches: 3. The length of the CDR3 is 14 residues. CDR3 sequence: CSVVYRGNTGELFF. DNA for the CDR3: TGCAGCGTTGTGTACAGGGGGAACACCGGGGAGCTGTTTTTT.

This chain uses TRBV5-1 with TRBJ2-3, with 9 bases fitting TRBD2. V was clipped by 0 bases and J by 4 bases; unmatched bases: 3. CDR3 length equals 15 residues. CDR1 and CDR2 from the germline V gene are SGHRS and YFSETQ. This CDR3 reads CASSLGTSVPDTQYF. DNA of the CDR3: TGCGCCAGCAGCTTGGGGACTAGCGTACCAGATACGCAGTATTTT. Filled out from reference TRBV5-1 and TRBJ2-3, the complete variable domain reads KAGVTQTPRYLIKTRGQQVTLSCSPISGHRSVSWYQQTPGQGLQFLFEYFSETQRNKGNFPGRFSGRQFSNSRSEMNVSTLELGDSALYLCASSLGTSVPDTQYFGPGTRLTVL.

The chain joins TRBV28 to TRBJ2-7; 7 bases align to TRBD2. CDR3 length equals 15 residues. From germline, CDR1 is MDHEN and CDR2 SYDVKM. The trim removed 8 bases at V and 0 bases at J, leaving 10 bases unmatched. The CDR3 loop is CASSLGGWSSYEQYF. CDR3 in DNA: TGTGCCAGCTCCCTGGGGGGGTGGAGCTCCTACGAGCAGTACTTC. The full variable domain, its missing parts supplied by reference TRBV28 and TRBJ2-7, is DVKVTQSSRYLVKRTGEKVFLECVQDMDHENMFWYRQDPGLGLRLIYFSYDVKMKEKGDIPEGYSVSREKKERFSLILESASTNQTSMYLCASSLGGWSSYEQYFGPGTRLTVT.